This TCR beta chain appears in the sequencing data of a study of T cell responses to AZD1222 COVID-19 vaccine. Turning to this clone: Its antigen is unknown.

Germline V gene lookup returns CDR1 PRHDT and CDR2 FYEKMQ (reference sequence). This CDR3 region has 18 residues. Trimming cost V 0 bases and J 0 bases, with 14 bases left between them. Generated by immunoSEQ multiplex PCR, the TCRdb table keeps only in-frame clones and is missing some. The data contain roughly 100,000 clones, roughly 91% of them seen just once; the ten biggest clones take up approximately 8%. Regarding the study as a whole: Spike-specific TCR repertoires showed rising breadth and depth after two AZD1222 doses.

The material sequenced was peripheral blood, taken 28 days after the second AZD1222 dose. This clonotype was sampled from an adult who received the AZD1222 COVID-19 vaccine. The V gene is TRBV13, the J gene TRBJ1-4; a possible D gene is TRBD1 (5 bases). The DNA for the CDR3 is TGTGCCAGCAGCTTAGGGTGGATGGGGCAGGCAACTAATGAAAAACTGTTTTTT. Encoded protein: CASSLGWMGQATNEKLFF.